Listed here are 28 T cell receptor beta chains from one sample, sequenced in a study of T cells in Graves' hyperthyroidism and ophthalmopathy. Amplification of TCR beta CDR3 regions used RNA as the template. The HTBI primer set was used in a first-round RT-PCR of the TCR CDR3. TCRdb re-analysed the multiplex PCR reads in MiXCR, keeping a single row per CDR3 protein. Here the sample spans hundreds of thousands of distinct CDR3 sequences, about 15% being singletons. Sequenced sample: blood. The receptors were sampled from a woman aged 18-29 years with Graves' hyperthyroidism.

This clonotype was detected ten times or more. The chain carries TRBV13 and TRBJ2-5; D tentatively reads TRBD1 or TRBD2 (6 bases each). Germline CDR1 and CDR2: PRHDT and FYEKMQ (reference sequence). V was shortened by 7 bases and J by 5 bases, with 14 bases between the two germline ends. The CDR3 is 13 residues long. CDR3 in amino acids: CASTKGGLETQYF. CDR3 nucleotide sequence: TGTGCCAGCACAAAAGGGGGGCTGGAGACCCAGTACTTC.

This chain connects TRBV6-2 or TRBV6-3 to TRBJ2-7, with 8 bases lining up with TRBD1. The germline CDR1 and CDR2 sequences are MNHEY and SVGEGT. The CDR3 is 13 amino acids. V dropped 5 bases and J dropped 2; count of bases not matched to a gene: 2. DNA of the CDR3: TGTGCCAGCAGTATGACAGGGGCCTACGAGCAGTACTTC. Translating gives CASSMTGAYEQYF.

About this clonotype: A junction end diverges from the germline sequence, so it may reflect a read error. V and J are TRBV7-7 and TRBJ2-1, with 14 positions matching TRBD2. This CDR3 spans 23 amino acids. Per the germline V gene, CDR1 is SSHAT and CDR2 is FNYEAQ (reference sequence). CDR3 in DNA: TGTGCTAGCAGCCCCCGCCCCTCCGGGACTAGCGGGAGCCCCTCATTGGAATTCTATGAGCAGTTCTTC. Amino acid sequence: CASSPRPSGTSGSPSLEFYEQFF.

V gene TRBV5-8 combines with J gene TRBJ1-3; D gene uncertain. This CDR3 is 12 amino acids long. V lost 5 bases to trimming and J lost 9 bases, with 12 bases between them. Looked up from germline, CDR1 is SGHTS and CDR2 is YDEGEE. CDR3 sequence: CASRPAKGTIYF. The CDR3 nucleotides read TGTGCCAGCAGACCCGCCAAGGGCACCATATATTTT. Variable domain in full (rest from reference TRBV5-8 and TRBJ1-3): EAGVTQSPTHLIKTRGQQATLRCSPISGHTSVYWYQQALGLGLQFLLWYDEGEERNRGNFPPRFSGRQFPNYSSELNVNALELEDSALYLCASRPAKGTIYFGEGSWLTVV.

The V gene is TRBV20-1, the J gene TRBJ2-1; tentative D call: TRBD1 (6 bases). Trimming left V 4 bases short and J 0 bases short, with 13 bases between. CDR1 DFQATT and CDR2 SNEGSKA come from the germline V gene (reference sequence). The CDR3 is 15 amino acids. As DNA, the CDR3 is TGCAGTGCTATTAACAGGGCCCTCTCCTACAATGAGCAGTTCTTC. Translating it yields CSAINRALSYNEQFF.

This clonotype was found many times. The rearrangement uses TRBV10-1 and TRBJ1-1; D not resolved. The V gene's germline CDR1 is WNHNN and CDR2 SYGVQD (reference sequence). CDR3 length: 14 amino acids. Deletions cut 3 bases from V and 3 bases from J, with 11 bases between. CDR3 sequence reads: CASSEWPSDTEAFF. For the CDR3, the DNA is TGCGCCAGCAGTGAATGGCCCTCGGACACTGAAGCTTTCTTT.

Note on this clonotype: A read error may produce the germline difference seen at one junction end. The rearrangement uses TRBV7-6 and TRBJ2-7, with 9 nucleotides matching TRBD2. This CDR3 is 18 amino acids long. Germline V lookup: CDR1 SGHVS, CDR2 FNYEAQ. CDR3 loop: CASGLVRTGRGGAYEQYF. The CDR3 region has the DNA TGTGCCAGCGGCTTAGTAAGGACTGGGCGCGGGGGGGCCTACGAGCAGTACTTC.

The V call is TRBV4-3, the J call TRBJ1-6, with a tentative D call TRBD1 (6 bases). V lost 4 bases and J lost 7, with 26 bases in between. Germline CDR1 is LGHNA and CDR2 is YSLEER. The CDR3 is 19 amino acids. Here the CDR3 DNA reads TGCGCCAGCAGCCCCCAGAGTGGCCGAGGACAGCCAACGAATTCACCCCTCCACTTT. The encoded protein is CASSPQSGRGQPTNSPLHF.

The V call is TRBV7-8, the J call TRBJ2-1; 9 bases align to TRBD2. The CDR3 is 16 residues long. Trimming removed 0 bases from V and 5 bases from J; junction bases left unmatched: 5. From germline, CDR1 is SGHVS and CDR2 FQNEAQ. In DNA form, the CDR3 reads TGTGCCAGCAGCTTAGCCAGCGGGGGGCTAAACAATGAGCAGTTCTTC. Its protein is CASSLASGGLNNEQFF.

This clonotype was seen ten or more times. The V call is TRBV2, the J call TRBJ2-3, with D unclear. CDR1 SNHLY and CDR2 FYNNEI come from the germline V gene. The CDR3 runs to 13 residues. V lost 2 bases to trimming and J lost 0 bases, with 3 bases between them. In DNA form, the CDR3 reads TGTGCCAGCAGTGAAAGGAGCACAGATACGCAGTATTTT. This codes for CASSERSTDTQYF.

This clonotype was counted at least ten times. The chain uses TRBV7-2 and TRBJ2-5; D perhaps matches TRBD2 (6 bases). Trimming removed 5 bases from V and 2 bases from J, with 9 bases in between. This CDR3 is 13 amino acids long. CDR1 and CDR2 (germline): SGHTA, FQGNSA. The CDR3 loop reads CASSISGQETQYF. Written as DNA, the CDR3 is TGTGCCAGCAGCATTAGCGGTCAAGAGACCCAGTACTTC.

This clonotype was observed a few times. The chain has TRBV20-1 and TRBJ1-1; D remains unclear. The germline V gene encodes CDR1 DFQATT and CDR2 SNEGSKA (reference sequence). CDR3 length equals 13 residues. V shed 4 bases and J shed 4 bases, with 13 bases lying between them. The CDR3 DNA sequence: TGCAGTGCTACCCCCCCAAGCCTCACTGAAGCTTTCTTT. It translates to CSATPPSLTEAFF.

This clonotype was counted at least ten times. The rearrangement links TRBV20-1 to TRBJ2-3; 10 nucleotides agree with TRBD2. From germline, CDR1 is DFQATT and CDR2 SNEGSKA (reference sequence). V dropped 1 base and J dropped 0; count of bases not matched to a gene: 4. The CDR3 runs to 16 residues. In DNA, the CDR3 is TGCAGTGCTAGAGGAGCGGGGGGGATGAGCACAGATACGCAGTATTTT. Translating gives CSARGAGGMSTDTQYF.

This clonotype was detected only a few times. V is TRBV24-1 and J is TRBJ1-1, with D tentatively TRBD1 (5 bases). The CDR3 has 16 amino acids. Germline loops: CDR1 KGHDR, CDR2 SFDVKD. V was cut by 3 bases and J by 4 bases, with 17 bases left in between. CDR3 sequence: CATSDPSMGDSTEAFF. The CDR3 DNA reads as TGTGCCACCAGTGATCCGTCTATGGGGGATAGCACTGAAGCTTTCTTT.

The CDR3 DNA reads as TGTGCCAGCAGTGAAGAAGTGACTGAAGCTTTCTTT. Translation: CASSEEVTEAFF. The rearrangement links TRBV2 to TRBJ1-1; no reliable D call. The CDR3 is 12 residues long. Germline V CDR1 and CDR2: SNHLY, FYNNEI. V gave up 1 base and J gave up 5 bases, with 5 bases separating them.

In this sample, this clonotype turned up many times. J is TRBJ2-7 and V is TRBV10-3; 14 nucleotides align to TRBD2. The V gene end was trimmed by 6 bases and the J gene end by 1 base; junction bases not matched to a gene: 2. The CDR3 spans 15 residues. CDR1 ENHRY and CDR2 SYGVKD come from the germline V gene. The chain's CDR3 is CAIRTSGGGSYEQYF. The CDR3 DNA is TGTGCCATCAGGACTAGCGGGGGGGGATCCTACGAGCAGTACTTC.

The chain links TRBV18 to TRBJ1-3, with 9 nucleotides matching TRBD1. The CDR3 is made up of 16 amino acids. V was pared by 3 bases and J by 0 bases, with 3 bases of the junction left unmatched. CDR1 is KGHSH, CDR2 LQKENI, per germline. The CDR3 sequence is CASSPQTGGSGNTIYF. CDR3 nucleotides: TGTGCCAGCTCACCCCAGACAGGGGGCTCTGGAAACACCATATATTTT.

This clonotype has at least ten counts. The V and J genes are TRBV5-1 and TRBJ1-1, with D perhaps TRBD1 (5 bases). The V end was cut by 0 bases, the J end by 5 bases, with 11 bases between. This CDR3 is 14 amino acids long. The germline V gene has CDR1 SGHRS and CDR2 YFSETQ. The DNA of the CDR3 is TGCGCCAGCAGCTTGGCCGTGCGGGGGACTGAAGCTTTCTTT. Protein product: CASSLAVRGTEAFF. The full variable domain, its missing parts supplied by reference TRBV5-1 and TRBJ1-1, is KAGVTQTPRYLIKTRGQQVTLSCSPISGHRSVSWYQQTPGQGLQFLFEYFSETQRNKGNFPGRFSGRQFSNSRSEMNVSTLELGDSALYLCASSLAVRGTEAFFGQGTRLTVV.

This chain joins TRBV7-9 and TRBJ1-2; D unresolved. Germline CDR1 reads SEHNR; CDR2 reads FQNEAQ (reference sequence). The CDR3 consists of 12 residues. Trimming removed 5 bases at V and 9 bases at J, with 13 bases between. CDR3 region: CASSPGGIRYTF. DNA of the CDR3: TGTGCCAGCAGCCCGGGCGGGATTCGCTACACCTTC.

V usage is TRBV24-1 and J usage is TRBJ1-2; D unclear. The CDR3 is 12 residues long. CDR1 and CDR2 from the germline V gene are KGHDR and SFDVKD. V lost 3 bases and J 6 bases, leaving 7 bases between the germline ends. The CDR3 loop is CATSDRSHGYTF. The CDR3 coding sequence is TGTGCCACCAGTGATAGGAGTCATGGCTACACCTTC.

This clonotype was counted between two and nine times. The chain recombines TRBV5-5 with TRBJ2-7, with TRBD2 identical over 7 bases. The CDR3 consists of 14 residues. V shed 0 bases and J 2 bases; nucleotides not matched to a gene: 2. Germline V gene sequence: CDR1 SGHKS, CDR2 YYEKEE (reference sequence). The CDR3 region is CASSLGEGTYEQYF. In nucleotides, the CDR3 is TGTGCCAGCAGCTTGGGGGAGGGGACCTACGAGCAGTACTTC.

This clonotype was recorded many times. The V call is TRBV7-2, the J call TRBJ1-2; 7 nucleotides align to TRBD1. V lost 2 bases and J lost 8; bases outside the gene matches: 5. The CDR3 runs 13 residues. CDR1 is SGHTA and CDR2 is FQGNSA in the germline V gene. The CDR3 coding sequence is TGTGCCAGCAGCTTACGACAGGGTGGAGGCTACACCTTC. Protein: CASSLRQGGGYTF.

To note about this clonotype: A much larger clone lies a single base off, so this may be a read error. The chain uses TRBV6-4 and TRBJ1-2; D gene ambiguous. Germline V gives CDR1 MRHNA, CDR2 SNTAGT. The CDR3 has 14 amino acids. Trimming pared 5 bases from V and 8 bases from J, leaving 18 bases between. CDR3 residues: CASSCDLRVLGYTF. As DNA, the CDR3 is TGTGCCAGCAGTTGCGATCTTCGGGTTCTGGGCTACACCTTC.

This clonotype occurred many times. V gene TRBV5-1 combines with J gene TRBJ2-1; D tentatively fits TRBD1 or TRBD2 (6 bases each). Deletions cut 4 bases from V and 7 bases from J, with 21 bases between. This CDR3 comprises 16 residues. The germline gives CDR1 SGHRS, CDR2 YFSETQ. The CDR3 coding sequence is TGCGCCAGCAGCGATCCACAGGGAAGGAGGGTAAATGAGCAGTTCTTC. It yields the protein CASSDPQGRRVNEQFF.

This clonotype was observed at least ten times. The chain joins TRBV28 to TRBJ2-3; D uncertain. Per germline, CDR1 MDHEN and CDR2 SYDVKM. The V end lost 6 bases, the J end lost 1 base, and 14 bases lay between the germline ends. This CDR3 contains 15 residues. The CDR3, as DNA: TGTGCCAGCAGCGTCGCAGGCAGTGGCACAGATACGCAGTATTTT. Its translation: CASSVAGSGTDTQYF. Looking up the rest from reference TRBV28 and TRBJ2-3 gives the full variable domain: DVKVTQSSRYLVKRTGEKVFLECVQDMDHENMFWYRQDPGLGLRLIYFSYDVKMKEKGDIPEGYSVSREKKERFSLILESASTNQTSMYLCASSVAGSGTDTQYFGPGTRLTVL.

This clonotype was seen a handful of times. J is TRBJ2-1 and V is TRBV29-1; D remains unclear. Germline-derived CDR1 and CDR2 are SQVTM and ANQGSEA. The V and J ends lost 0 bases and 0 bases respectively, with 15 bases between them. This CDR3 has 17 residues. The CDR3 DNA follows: TGCAGCGTTGAAGATGTGGACGGATACAGCTCCTACAATGAGCAGTTCTTC. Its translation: CSVEDVDGYSSYNEQFF.

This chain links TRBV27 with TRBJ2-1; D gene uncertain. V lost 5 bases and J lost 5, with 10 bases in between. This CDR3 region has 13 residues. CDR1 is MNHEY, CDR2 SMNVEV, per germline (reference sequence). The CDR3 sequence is CASSPGPDNEQFF. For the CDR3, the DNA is TGTGCCAGCAGTCCCGGACCCGACAATGAGCAGTTCTTC.

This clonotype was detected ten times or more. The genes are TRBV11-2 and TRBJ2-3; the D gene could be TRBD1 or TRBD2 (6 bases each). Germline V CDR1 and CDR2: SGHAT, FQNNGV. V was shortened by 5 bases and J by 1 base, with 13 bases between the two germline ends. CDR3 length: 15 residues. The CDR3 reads CASSRLGGGTDTQYF. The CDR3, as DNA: TGTGCCAGCAGCCGATTGGGGGGCGGCACAGATACGCAGTATTTT.